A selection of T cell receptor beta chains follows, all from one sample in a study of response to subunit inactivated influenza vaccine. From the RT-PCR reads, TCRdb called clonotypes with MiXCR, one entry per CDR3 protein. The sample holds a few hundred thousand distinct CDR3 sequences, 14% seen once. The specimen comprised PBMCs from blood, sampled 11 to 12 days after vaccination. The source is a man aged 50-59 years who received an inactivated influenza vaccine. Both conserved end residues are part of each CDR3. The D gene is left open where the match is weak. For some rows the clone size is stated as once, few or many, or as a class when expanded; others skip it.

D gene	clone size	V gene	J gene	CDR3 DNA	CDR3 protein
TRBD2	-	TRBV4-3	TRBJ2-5	TGCGCCAGCAGCCAAAGACTAGCGGGGGCCGGAGAGACCCAGTACTTC	CASSQRLAGAGETQYF
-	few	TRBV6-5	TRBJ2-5	TGTGCCAGCTCTAGAGGGTGGGGGCCCCAGTACTTC	CASSRGWGPQYF
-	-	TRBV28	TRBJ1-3	TGTGCCATCCAACAGACAGGCTCTGGAAACACCATATATTTT	CAIQQTGSGNTIYF
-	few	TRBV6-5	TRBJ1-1	TGTGCCAGCAGGACGGACAGAGAAGCTTTCTTT	CASRTDREAFF
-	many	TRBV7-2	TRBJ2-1	TGTGCCAGCAGCTTAGGGGGCACAGGGTCCATTTTAAATGAGCAGTTCTTC	CASSLGGTGSILNEQFF
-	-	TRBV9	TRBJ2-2	TGTGCCAGCACCCTTGGGAGCTCGAACACCGGGGAGCTGTTTTTT	CASTLGSSNTGELFF
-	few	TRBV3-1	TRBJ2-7	TGTGCCAGCAGCCGTTTATATCAGCAGTACTTC	CASSRLYQQYF
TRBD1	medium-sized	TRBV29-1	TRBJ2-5	TGCAGCGTTGTGGGGGACAGGGGGGAGACCCAGTACTTC	CSVVGDRGETQYF
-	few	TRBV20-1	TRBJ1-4	TGCAGTGCTACACACGGGGCCAGTAATGAAAAACTGTTTTTT	CSATHGASNEKLFF
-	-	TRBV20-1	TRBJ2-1	TGCAGTGCTAAGGACAGAACCAACAATGAGCAGTTCTTC	CSAKDRTNNEQFF
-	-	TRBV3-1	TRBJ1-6	TGTGCCAGCAGCCAGGGGACTGCGAATTCACCCCTCCACTTT	CASSQGTANSPLHF
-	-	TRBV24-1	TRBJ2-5	TGTGCCACCAGTGGCCTGACAGGACAAGGCGGTGCAGGGACCCAAGAGACCCAGTACTTC	CATSGLTGQGGAGTQETQYF
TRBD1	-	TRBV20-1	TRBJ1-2	TGCAGTGCTAGAGAGCCCACAGGGACAGGAGGACGGGGCTACACCTTC	CSAREPTGTGGRGYTF
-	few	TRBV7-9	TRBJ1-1	TGTGCCAGCAGCTTACAATCCGGGGGTACCACTGAAGCTTTCTTT	CASSLQSGGTTEAFF
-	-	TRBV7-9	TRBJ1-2	TGTGCCAGCACCAATTGGGGTTCTCCCTATGGCTACACCTTC	CASTNWGSPYGYTF
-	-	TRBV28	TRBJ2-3	TGTGCCAGCAGCTCCCTAATCTGGGATACGCAGTATTTT	CASSSLIWDTQYF
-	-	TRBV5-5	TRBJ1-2	TGTGCCAGCAGCTTCGGTGACATGAGAGACTATGGCTACACCTTC	CASSFGDMRDYGYTF
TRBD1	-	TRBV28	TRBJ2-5	TGTGCCAGCAGTTTAGGGACAGGGGAAGACCAAGAGACCCAGTACTTC	CASSLGTGEDQETQYF
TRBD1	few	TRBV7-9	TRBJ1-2	TGTGCCAGCAGCTCATTAAAGAGTGGGACAGGGTCTTATGGCTACACCTTC	CASSSLKSGTGSYGYTF
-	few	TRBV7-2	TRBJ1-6	TGTGCCAGCAGCTTAGGAAGTAGAAATTCACCCCTCCACTTT	CASSLGSRNSPLHF
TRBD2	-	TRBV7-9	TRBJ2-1	TGTGCCAGCAGGAGGGAGCGGGGGGGCCTTGAGCAGTTCTTC	CASRRERGGLEQFF
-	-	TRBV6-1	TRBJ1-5	TGTGCCAGCACCCACAGCAATCAGCCCCATCATTTT	CASTHSNQPHHF
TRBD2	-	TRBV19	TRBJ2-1	TGTGCCAGTAGTCAACCGGGACTAGCGGTTATATCCTCCTACAATGAGCAGTTCTTC	CASSQPGLAVISSYNEQFF
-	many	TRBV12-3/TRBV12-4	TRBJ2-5	TGTGCCAGCAGTTTAGTTGGACTGAAAGAGACCCAGTACTTC	CASSLVGLKETQYF
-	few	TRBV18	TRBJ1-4	TGTGCCAGCTCACCACCGAGAGCCGCAACTAATGAAAAACTGTTTTTT	CASSPPRAATNEKLFF
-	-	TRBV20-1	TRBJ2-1	TGCAGTGCCTCAAACGAGCGCTCGTACAATGAGCAGTTCTTC	CSASNERSYNEQFF
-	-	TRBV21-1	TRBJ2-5	TGTGCCAGCAGCAGACGGACCCTGGCCCAAGAGACCCAGTACTTC	CASSRRTLAQETQYF
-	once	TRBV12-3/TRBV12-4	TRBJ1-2	TGTGCCAGCAGTACACAATCGGACTATGGCTACACCTTC	CASSTQSDYGYTF
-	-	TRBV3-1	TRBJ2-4	TGTGCCAGCAGCCAAGCTACAGGGTATAGCATTCAGTACTTC	CASSQATGYSIQYF
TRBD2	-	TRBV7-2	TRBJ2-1	TGTGCCAGCAGCTCCCGGGTGGGGGGGACGAGGGAGCAGTTCTTC	CASSSRVGGTREQFF
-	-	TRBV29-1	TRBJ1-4	TGCAGCGTTGCCCGGTTCCGTAATGAAAAACTGTTTTTT	CSVARFRNEKLFF
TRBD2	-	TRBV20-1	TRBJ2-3	TGCAGTGCTAGAGTGGGTAGCGGGACAGATACGCAGTATTTT	CSARVGSGTDTQYF
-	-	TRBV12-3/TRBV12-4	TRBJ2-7	TGTGCCAGCACCACGTGGGGGGTCTACGAGCAGTACTTC	CASTTWGVYEQYF
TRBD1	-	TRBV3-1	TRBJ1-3	TGTGCCAGCAGCCTTTCCGGGACAGGGGGCTCCACTACGCGGAACACCATATATTTT	CASSLSGTGGSTTRNTIYF
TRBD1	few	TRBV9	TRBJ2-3	TGTGCCAGCAGCGCCGGGACAGGGATAGCAGATACGCAGTATTTT	CASSAGTGIADTQYF
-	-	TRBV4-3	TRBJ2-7	TGCGCCAGCAGCCAAGATTGGGCAGCCTCCTACGAGCAGTACTTC	CASSQDWAASYEQYF
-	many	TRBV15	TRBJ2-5	TGTGCCACCTCCGGCAGGGGCGGGGGAGAGACCCAGTACTTC	CATSGRGGGETQYF
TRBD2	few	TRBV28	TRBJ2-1	TGTGCCAGCAGTTTATTTGCTAGCGGGGGGGCCGGTGAGCAGTTCTTC	CASSLFASGGAGEQFF
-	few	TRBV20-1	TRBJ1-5	TGCAGTACTAGGCTATGGGGGGGCAATCAGCCCCAGCATTTT	CSTRLWGGNQPQHF
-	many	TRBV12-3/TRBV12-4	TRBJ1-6	TGTGCCAGCAGTTTAGAAGGGAATAATTCACCCCTCCACTTT	CASSLEGNNSPLHF
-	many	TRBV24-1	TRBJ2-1	TGTGCCACCAGTGACCCGAGAGGGGGGTTTAACAATGAGCAGTTCTTC	CATSDPRGGFNNEQFF
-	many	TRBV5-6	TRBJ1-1	TGTGCCAGCAGGCCACAGGGAAGGTTCACTGAAGCTTTCTTT	CASRPQGRFTEAFF
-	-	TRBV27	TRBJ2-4	TGTGCCAACCCATTAAAACGAACGGACATTCAGTACTTC	CANPLKRTDIQYF
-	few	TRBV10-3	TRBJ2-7	TGTGCCATCACTCCGGTACTTCTTGGTGAGCAGTACTTC	CAITPVLLGEQYF
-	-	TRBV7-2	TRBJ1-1	TGTGCCAGCAGCAGAACCCCCAGGGGAGCGAACACTGAAGCTTTCTTT	CASSRTPRGANTEAFF
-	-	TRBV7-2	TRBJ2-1	TGTGCCAGCAGCCCAGGGGCGAGGCATGAGCAGTTCTTC	CASSPGARHEQFF
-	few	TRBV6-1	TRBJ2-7	TGTGCCAGCAGTCTAGCCCCACTAGCTACCTACGAGCAGTACTTC	CASSLAPLATYEQYF
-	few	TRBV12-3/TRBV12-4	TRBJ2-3	TGTGCCAGCAGTTCCGGGGGAGGTTTCACAGATACGCAGTATTTT	CASSSGGGFTDTQYF
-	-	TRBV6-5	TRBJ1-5	TGTGCCAGCAGTTACTCGCCACTCTATAGCAATCAGCCCCAGCATTTT	CASSYSPLYSNQPQHF